These 11 T cell receptor beta chains were all obtained from the same sample, sequenced in a study of shared clonotypes between healthy human individuals. This table comes from immunoSEQ multiplex PCR, and its TCRdb copy is limited to in-frame clones, with some not included. The table shows roughly 1,000,000 clones, with roughly 74% occurring only once. The sequencing sample was made of memory CD4+ T cells from PBMCs. Subset noted: CD45RA-negative fraction. The receptors stem from a man between 18 and 29 years old in good health. Some clones in this sample may be carry-over from other donors' samples.

V gene TRBV29-1 combines with J gene TRBJ2-3, with TRBD2 identical over 13 bases. V was clipped by 4 bases and J by 4 bases; unmatched bases: 5. The germline CDR1 and CDR2 sequences are SQVTM and ANQGSEA. CDR3 size: 15 residues. The CDR3 here is CSVVLAGGPSDTQYF. The CDR3 coding sequence is TGCAGCGTTGTACTAGCGGGAGGGCCCTCAGATACGCAGTATTTT.

The chain has TRBV27 and TRBJ1-1, with 10 bases lining up with TRBD1. This CDR3 contains 14 residues. V lost 6 bases, J lost 0 bases, and 1 base stayed unmatched. CDR1 is MNHEY and CDR2 is SMNVEV in the germline V gene (reference sequence). CDR3 protein: CASRGTGVNTEAFF. CDR3 DNA sequence: TGTGCCAGCAGGGGGACAGGGGTGAACACTGAAGCTTTCTTT.

The rearrangement links TRBV5-1 to TRBJ1-4; 8 bases are a match to TRBD1. Germline loops: CDR1 SGHRS, CDR2 YFSETQ. With V trimmed by 7 bases and J by 0 bases, 11 bases remained unmatched. The CDR3 is made up of 17 amino acids. CDR3 coding DNA: TGCGCCAGCGCCTTCAGGGGGCTCCACTCAACTAATGAAAAACTGTTTTTT. Its protein is CASAFRGLHSTNEKLFF.

This chain links TRBV5-1 with TRBJ1-1, with 7 bases aligning to TRBD1. Germline V gene lookup returns CDR1 SGHRS and CDR2 YFSETQ. CDR3 length equals 14 residues. V gave up 2 bases and J gave up 0 bases; unmatched junction bases: 1. The CDR3 is CASSLTGVNTEAFF. For the CDR3, the DNA is TGCGCCAGCAGCTTAACAGGGGTGAACACTGAAGCTTTCTTT.

CDR3 loop: CASKLARQRSTDTQYF. The CDR3, as DNA: TGTGCCAGCAAATTGGCGCGACAGAGAAGCACAGATACGCAGTATTTT. The chain combines TRBV27 with TRBJ2-3, with D maybe TRBD1 (5 bases). Germline values: CDR1 MNHEY, CDR2 SMNVEV (reference sequence). This CDR3 contains 16 residues. V was pared by 7 bases and J by 0 bases, with 17 bases between.

J is TRBJ2-7 and V is TRBV28, with D possibly called TRBD1 or TRBD2 (6 bases each). Trimming left V 4 bases short and J 1 base short, with 14 bases between. Germline CDR1 and CDR2: MDHEN and SYDVKM. This CDR3 is 15 amino acids long. DNA of the CDR3: TGTGCCAGCAGTTCGGAGGGGACATTATCCTACGAGCAGTACTTC. Its protein is CASSSEGTLSYEQYF.

On this clone itself: This same CDR3 is encoded by further DNA sequences in the sample. CDR3 amino acids: CASSLGGPASYEQYF. The CDR3 nucleotides read TGTGCCAGCAGCTTGGGCGGGCCTGCTTCCTACGAGCAGTACTTC. The genes are TRBV5-6 and TRBJ2-7; D may be TRBD2 (5 bases). The V gene lost 0 bases and the J gene lost 1 base, with 11 bases spanning the gap. CDR1 and CDR2 (germline): SGHDT, YYEEEE. This CDR3 has 15 residues. Full variable domain (remainder filled in from reference TRBV5-6 and TRBJ2-7): DAGVTQSPTHLIKTRGQQVTLRCSPKSGHDTVSWYQQALGQGPQFIFQYYEEEERQRGNFPDRFSGHQFPNYSSELNVNALLLGDSALYLCASSLGGPASYEQYFGPGTRLTVT.

This sequence joins TRBV6-1 and TRBJ1-2, with TRBD1 identical over 9 bases. V was clipped by 5 bases and J by 1 base; unmatched bases: 11. Germline CDR1 reads MNHNS; CDR2 reads SASEGT. The CDR3 contains 17 residues. The CDR3 sequence: CASSKGQGRLINYGYTF. The CDR3 nucleotides are TGTGCCAGCAGTAAAGGACAGGGGCGCTTAATTAACTATGGCTACACCTTC.

The genes are TRBV5-4 and TRBJ2-3; D not resolved. Germline CDR1 and CDR2: SGHNT and YYREEE (reference sequence). This CDR3 has 16 residues. Deletions cut 0 bases from V and 9 bases from J, with 20 bases between. The CDR3 nucleotides are TGTGCCAGCAGCTTGGCCCTGGGCGGAATCCAGATAACGCAGTATTTT. It is translated as CASSLALGGIQITQYF.

This clone was detected a few times. CDR3 in DNA: TGTGCCAGCAGCTTACAATCCGGGACCTCCTACGAGCAGTACTTC. Residues: CASSLQSGTSYEQYF. This sequence joins TRBV7-3 and TRBJ2-7; D may correspond to TRBD1 or TRBD2 (5 bases each). Germline CDR1 is SGHTA and CDR2 is FQGTGA. Trimming shortened V by 2 bases and J by 0 bases, and 11 bases separated the two germline ends. This CDR3 contains 15 residues. The full variable domain, its missing parts supplied by reference TRBV7-3 and TRBJ2-7, is GAGVSQTPSNKVTEKGKYVELRCDPISGHTALYWYRQSLGQGPEFLIYFQGTGAADDSGLPNDRFFAVRPEGSVSTLKIQRTERGDSAVYLCASSLQSGTSYEQYFGPGTRLTVT.

This clone was counted at least ten times. The chain combines TRBV7-3 with TRBJ2-7, with 9 bases identical to TRBD1. V gave up 5 bases and J gave up 1 base; unmatched junction bases: 6. The CDR3 length is 15 residues. CDR1 SGHTA and CDR2 FQGTGA come from the germline V gene. Here the CDR3 reads CASSTYGTGSYEQYF. As DNA, the CDR3 is TGTGCCAGCAGCACCTACGGGACAGGGTCCTACGAGCAGTACTTC.